Listed below are T cell receptor beta chains from one sample, sequenced in a study of blood T cell repertoires in COVID-19. Profiling relied on immunoSEQ multiplex PCR, and the TCRdb table lists in-frame clones only, not all of them. The data hold approximately 280,000 clones, with 85% to 90% observed a single time. The sample taken for sequencing was peripheral blood. The origin of the receptors is a middle-aged man with acute or convalescent COVID-19. Both conserved end residues are part of each CDR3. The order of the fields is D gene, V gene, J gene, clone size, CDR3 protein, CDR3 DNA. A D gene is named only where the DNA matches it firmly. Expanded clones get a size class; other rows say once, few or many, or leave the size out.

-	TRBV7-3	TRBJ1-1	once	CASSPGQNTEAFF	TGTGCCAGCAGCCCGGGACAGAACACTGAAGCTTTCTTT
-	TRBV7-3	TRBJ1-1	-	CASSPTFGGKAFF	TGTGCCAGCAGCCCAACCTTCGGGGGGAAAGCTTTCTTT
TRBD2	TRBV9	TRBJ2-5	once	CASSVDGGEFQETQYF	TGTGCCAGCAGCGTAGACGGGGGGGAATTCCAAGAGACCCAGTACTTC
TRBD1	TRBV29-1	TRBJ1-3	-	CSAGTGKHTIYF	TGCAGCGCCGGGACAGGCAAGCACACCATATATTTT
TRBD1	TRBV3-1/TRBV3-2	TRBJ1-2	-	CASSHRDRPLHTF	TGTGCCAGCAGCCACAGGGACAGACCTCTTCACACCTTC
-	TRBV7-9	TRBJ2-3	-	CASSLGTTTDTQYF	TGTGCCAGCAGCTTAGGGACTACCACAGATACGCAGTATTTT
-	TRBV28	TRBJ1-5	once	CASSKPTGQGQPQHF	TGTGCCAGCAGCAAGCCGACAGGCCAGGGGCAGCCCCAGCATTTT
TRBD1	TRBV2	TRBJ1-5	few	CASTTGTANQPQHF	TGTGCCAGCACAACCGGGACAGCAAATCAGCCCCAGCATTTT
-	TRBV5-1	TRBJ2-3	-	CASQVSGGGWTDTQYF	TGCGCCAGCCAAGTCTCTGGGGGCGGATGGACAGATACGCAGTATTTT
TRBD1	TRBV27	TRBJ1-5	-	CASSSPSRDRTNQPQHF	TGTGCCAGCAGTTCGCCAAGCCGGGACAGAACAAATCAGCCCCAGCATTTT
TRBD2	TRBV7-9	TRBJ2-3	-	CASSLLPLAGAGGADTQYF	TGTGCCAGCAGCTTACTGCCACTAGCGGGGGCCGGGGGTGCAGATACGCAGTATTTT
-	TRBV7-3	TRBJ2-1	-	CASSLTPSTVYNEQFF	TGTGCCAGCAGCTTAACCCCCTCAACTGTGTACAATGAGCAGTTCTTC
TRBD2	TRBV19	TRBJ2-3	-	CASRGSSGAYFTDTQYF	TGTGCCAGTAGAGGGTCTAGCGGGGCCTACTTCACAGATACGCAGTATTTT
-	TRBV12-3/TRBV12-4	TRBJ2-1	-	CASSFLDEQFF	TGTGCCAGCAGTTTTTTAGATGAGCAGTTCTTC
TRBD1	TRBV7-8	TRBJ1-4	-	CASSLANRGREKLFF	TGTGCCAGCAGCTTAGCTAACAGGGGACGAGAAAAACTGTTTTTT
-	TRBV5-8	TRBJ1-1	-	CASSLQGDTEAFF	TGTGCCAGCAGCTTGCAGGGCGACACTGAAGCTTTCTTT
-	TRBV5-5	TRBJ2-7	-	CASSPYAGGALSYEQYF	TGTGCCAGCAGTCCTTATGCCGGGGGTGCCCTCTCCTACGAGCAGTACTTC
-	TRBV6-5	TRBJ1-2	few	CATGKDGGGYTF	TGTGCCACCGGGAAAGATGGGGGGGGCTACACCTTC
-	TRBV6-5	TRBJ2-3	once	CASNGRGGQDTQYF	TGTGCCAGCAATGGAAGGGGGGGCCAAGATACGCAGTATTTT
-	TRBV12-5	TRBJ2-7	-	CASGRDTSYEQYF	TGTGCTAGCGGCCGGGACACCTCCTACGAGCAGTACTTC
-	TRBV14	TRBJ1-2	-	CASSNYGGYGYTF	TGTGCCAGCAGCAACTACGGAGGGTACGGCTACACCTTC
-	TRBV7-6	TRBJ2-7	-	CASSANLRDKTYEQYF	TGTGCCAGCAGCGCAAATCTCCGGGACAAAACCTACGAGCAGTACTTC
TRBD2	TRBV4-2	TRBJ2-1	-	CASSLRGARNNEQFF	TGTGCCAGCAGCCTGCGGGGGGCCAGAAACAATGAGCAGTTCTTC
-	TRBV5-1	TRBJ2-5	-	CASSLQGGSETQYF	TGCGCCAGCAGCCTTCAGGGTGGGTCTGAGACCCAGTACTTC
-	TRBV12-3/TRBV12-4	TRBJ1-2	few	CASSQQGRDGYTF	TGTGCCAGCAGTCAACAGGGTAGAGATGGCTACACCTTC
-	TRBV19	TRBJ1-1	-	CASSIRVDTEAFF	TGTGCCAGTAGTATACGGGTAGACACTGAAGCTTTCTTT
-	TRBV12-3/TRBV12-4	TRBJ1-1	few	CASSLRQNTEAFF	TGTGCCAGCAGTCTCAGACAGAACACTGAAGCTTTCTTT
TRBD1	TRBV7-9	TRBJ1-1	-	CASSRTTGSLEAFF	TGTGCCAGCAGTCGTACGACAGGGAGCCTTGAAGCTTTCTTT
-	TRBV18	TRBJ1-2	-	CASSPTVNYGYTF	TGTGCCAGCTCACCAACAGTTAACTATGGCTACACCTTC
-	TRBV4-1	TRBJ1-6	-	CASSQGAGRDSPLHF	TGCGCCAGCAGCCAAGGGGCAGGGCGAGACTCACCCCTCCACTTT
-	TRBV6-4	TRBJ1-2	-	CASSDSFGGDYGYTF	TGTGCCAGCAGTGACTCATTCGGCGGAGACTATGGCTACACCTTC
-	TRBV19	TRBJ1-6	-	CASSTPVDNSPLHF	TGTGCCAGTAGTACCCCCGTCGATAATTCACCCCTCCACTTT
-	TRBV6-6	TRBJ1-6	once	CASRSSYNSPLHF	TGTGCCAGCCGGAGCTCCTATAATTCACCCCTCCACTTT
-	TRBV5-1	TRBJ1-6	-	CASKTGSYNSPLHF	TGCGCCAGCAAGACAGGCTCCTATAATTCACCCCTCCACTTT
-	TRBV27	TRBJ2-7	-	CASSPRVISYEQYF	TGTGCCAGCAGCCCCCGAGTCATTTCCTACGAGCAGTACTTC
-	TRBV30	TRBJ1-1	-	CASTQGRTEAFF	TGTGCCTCAACGCAGGGTAGGACTGAAGCTTTCTTT
-	TRBV12-5	TRBJ1-2	-	CASGQTARGFGGYTF	TGTGCTAGTGGTCAAACGGCCAGGGGTTTTGGTGGCTACACCTTC
-	TRBV9	TRBJ2-1	-	CASSVQDYNEQFF	TGTGCCAGCAGCGTACAGGACTACAATGAGCAGTTCTTC
TRBD1	TRBV6-6	TRBJ1-4	few	CASSYEGAREKLFF	TGTGCCAGCAGTTACGAGGGGGCACGAGAAAAACTGTTTTTT
TRBD1	TRBV5-1	TRBJ1-4	-	CASSLAGQNEKLFF	TGCGCCAGCAGCTTGGCGGGACAGAATGAAAAACTGTTTTTT
-	TRBV5-6	TRBJ1-2	-	CASSSDRKRGYTF	TGTGCCAGCAGTTCGGACAGAAAAAGGGGCTACACCTTC
TRBD2	TRBV11-1	TRBJ2-3	-	CASSLDGGGSTDTQYF	TGTGCCAGCAGCTTAGATGGCGGGGGGTCCACAGATACGCAGTATTTT
-	TRBV10-3	TRBJ1-6	-	CAIRVQLNSPLHF	TGTGCCATCAGAGTACAACTAAATTCACCCCTCCACTTT
-	TRBV5-1	TRBJ1-3	-	CASSSEMISGNTIYF	TGCGCCAGCAGCTCTGAGATGATCTCTGGAAACACCATATATTTT
TRBD1	TRBV10-3	TRBJ1-2	-	CAISESGQGYGYTF	TGTGCCATCAGTGAGTCAGGACAGGGCTATGGCTACACCTTC
TRBD1	TRBV9	TRBJ1-2	-	CASSVEGGLGDGTF	TGTGCCAGCAGCGTAGAAGGGGGCCTAGGAGACGGCACCTTC
TRBD1	TRBV6-4	TRBJ1-2	once	CASSPDRGNGYTF	TGTGCCAGCAGTCCCGACAGGGGTAATGGCTACACCTTC
TRBD1	TRBV7-2	TRBJ1-2	-	CASSFGQATVNYGYTF	TGTGCCAGCAGCTTTGGACAGGCGACCGTTAACTATGGCTACACCTTC
TRBD1	TRBV2	TRBJ2-3	-	CASSEHGTASTDTQYF	TGTGCCAGCAGTGAGCACGGGACAGCGAGCACAGATACGCAGTATTTT
TRBD1	TRBV27	TRBJ1-5	-	CASSLRGQGGQPQHF	TGTGCCAGCAGTTTACGGGGACAGGGCGGTCAGCCCCAGCATTTT
TRBD2	TRBV5-6	TRBJ2-4	-	CASSLGRGKGLAKNIQYF	TGTGCCAGCAGCTTGGGGCGGGGGAAAGGACTAGCCAAAAACATTCAGTACTTC
-	TRBV7-9	TRBJ1-2	-	CASSLDRTSGGYTF	TGTGCCAGCAGCTTAGACAGAACCAGCGGTGGCTACACCTTC
-	TRBV9	TRBJ2-7	once	CASSVAPGDSYEQYF	TGTGCCAGCAGCGTAGCTCCAGGGGATTCCTACGAGCAGTACTTC